The T cell receptor (beta chain) described here comes from a study of blood T cell repertoires in COVID-19. TCRdb's copy holds only in-frame clones and misses some; the assay was immunoSEQ multiplex PCR. This table has some 200,000 clones, roughly nine tenths appearing once. The CDR3 loop spans 14 amino acids. Germline CDR1 ENHRY, CDR2 SYGVKD. The V end was cut by 7 bases, the J end by 8 bases, with 17 bases between. The rearrangement uses TRBV10-3 and TRBJ2-2; tentative D call: TRBD1 (6 bases). Sequences were obtained from peripheral blood. The clonotype originates from a man between 70 and 80 years old with acute or convalescent COVID-19. DNA of the CDR3: TGTGCCATCACTCAGACAGGCATAGGTGGGGAGCTGTTTTTT. The encoded protein is CAITQTGIGGELFF.